This entry concerns a single TCR beta chain. Its cognate antigen has yet to be identified. No quality values exist for individual bases; no much larger clone is one base distant. The time point label of this sample denotes: cycle 4 day 1 (C4D1), after 6 weeks of nivolumab. Relapse after autologous stem cell transplantation had occurred in all trial patients, and cohorts A, B and C were distinguished by prior brentuximab vedotin exposure. The trial cohort was composed of about 60 patients with relapsed/refractory classical Hodgkin lymphoma, for whom complete response, partial response or progressive disease was recorded as best overall response. In the multi-cohort phase II CheckMate 205 trial, trial patients received single-agent nivolumab. An independent review committee assessed best overall response by applying the 2007 International Working Group response criteria. PBMCs from the trial were collected at three points: immediately before nivolumab initiation (C1D1), and during therapy at cycle 2 day 1 and cycle 4 day 1. Peripheral blood was collected in 8 mL Vacutainer Cell Preparation Tubes, from which PBMCs were isolated by centrifugation and then cryopreserved.

The data originate from a study of PD-1 blockade in classical Hodgkin lymphoma (dated by TCRdb to 2018 to 2021). With regard to the full study: Nivolumab dosing was 3 mg/kg intravenously every 2 weeks, continuing until either disease progression or unacceptable toxicity. The study used TCR beta sequencing and CyTOF to define a peripheral blood immune signature of response to PD-1 blockade in classical Hodgkin lymphoma.

Broader findings and caveats from the paper: A significant rise by C4D1 was seen in CD4+ but not CD8+ TCR diversity (p=0.0027 vs p=0.16), with the rise being most apparent in complete responders (p=0.02). Diversity was lower in patients who began nivolumab less than 1 year after ASCT, so these patients were left out of later analyses to avoid confounding by immune reconstitution. The study covered only a single clinical trial cohort, and the causes of the repertoire differences, possibly disease activity or prior therapy, were still not defined. Among trial patients, those achieving complete response had baseline diversity similar to that of newly diagnosed patients, while diversity was significantly lower in partial responders and progressors. Baseline TCR diversity was reported as lower in newly diagnosed patients than in healthy donors, and lower still in relapsed/refractory patients.

The Qiagen DNeasy kit was used to extract genomic DNA from unsorted PBMCs and from the negatively selected CD4+ and CD8+ fractions. Amplification of TCR beta CDR3 regions was done by immunoSEQ multiplex PCR with primers that anneal to V and J segments. A synthetic immune receptor repertoire was used to minimize amplification bias, and any residual bias was removed computationally once sequencing was done. The original methods were these. Custom Python scripts were used to quantify repertoire diversity as the Shannon entropy index. Unsorted, CD4+ and CD8+ repertoires were examined separately, except in combined analyses, for which CD4+ and CD8+ sequences were merged in silico. Clonal expansion was defined as a frequency increase of at least 2-fold after treatment compared with C1D1, and clones undetected at baseline were assigned a pseudocount of 0.5. Singleton clones were defined as clones with 0 or 1 copy at C1D1, and non-singleton clones were defined as clones with 2 or more copies. Clones expanded in unsorted samples were assigned a CD4+, CD8+ or unknown annotation through matching of protein sequences in sorted samples from the same patient. Wilcoxon tests on paired samples were used to test diversity changes from C1D1 to C4D1. TCRdb obtained this table from immuneACCESS and retained in-frame rearrangements with V and J assigned. These tables miss some clones; where compared with another copy, unresolved V genes account for less than half of the shortfall, and the remainder is unexplained. The D gene and trimming were derived from the DNA, and the V and J assignments and clone size from that table. In all, the sample holds some 30,000 clones, and about 81% of those were seen once. The ten largest clones represent 17% of the sample.

V and J are trimmed by 0 bases and 8 bases, and the gene matches miss 29 bases of the junction. CDR1 LGHNA and CDR2 YNFKEQ were looked up in the germline V gene. Including the terminal cysteine and phenylalanine, the CDR3 comprises 22 residues. Left in the record is the CDR3 DNA by itself, 66 bases read in frame from the first base. The chain links TRBV4-2 with TRBJ1-2; 8 bases in between match TRBD1. Sequenced here: peripheral blood mononuclear cells (PBMCs), sampled before the fourth cycle of nivolumab. The TCR comes from a human donor with classical Hodgkin lymphoma. The CDR3 is CASSQDHLLGWRDRPPDQGYTF. The DNA sequence is given as TGTGCCAGCAGCCAAGATCACCTTTTAGGTTGGAGGGACAGGCCCCCAGATCAGGGCTACACCTTC.